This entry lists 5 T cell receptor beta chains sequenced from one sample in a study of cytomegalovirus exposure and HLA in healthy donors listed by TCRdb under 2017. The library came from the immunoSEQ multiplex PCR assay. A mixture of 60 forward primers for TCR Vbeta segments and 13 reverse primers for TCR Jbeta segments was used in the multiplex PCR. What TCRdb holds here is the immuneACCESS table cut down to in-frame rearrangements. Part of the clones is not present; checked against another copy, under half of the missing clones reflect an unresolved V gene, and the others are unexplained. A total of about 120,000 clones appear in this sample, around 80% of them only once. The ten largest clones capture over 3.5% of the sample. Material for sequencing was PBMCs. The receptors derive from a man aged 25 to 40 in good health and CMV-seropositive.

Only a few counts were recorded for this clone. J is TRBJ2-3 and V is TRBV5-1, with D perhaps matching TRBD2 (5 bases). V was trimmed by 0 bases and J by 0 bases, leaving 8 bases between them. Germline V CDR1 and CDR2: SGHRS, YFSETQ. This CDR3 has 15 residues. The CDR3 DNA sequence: TGCGCCAGCAGCTTGGCCCGGGGTAGCACAGATACGCAGTATTTT. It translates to CASSLARGSTDTQYF.

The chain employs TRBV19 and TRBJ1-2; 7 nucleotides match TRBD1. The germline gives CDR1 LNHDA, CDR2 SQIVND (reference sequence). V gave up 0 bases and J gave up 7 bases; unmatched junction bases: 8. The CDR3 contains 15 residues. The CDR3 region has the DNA TGTGCCAGTAGTATAGAAGGGGGCACTCGTGTTGGCTACACCTTC. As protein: CASSIEGGTRVGYTF.

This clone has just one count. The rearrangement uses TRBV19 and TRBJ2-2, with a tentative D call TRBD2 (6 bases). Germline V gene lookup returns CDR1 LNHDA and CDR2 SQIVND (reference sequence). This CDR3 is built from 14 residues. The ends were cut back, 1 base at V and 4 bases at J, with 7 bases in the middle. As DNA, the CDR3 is TGTGCCAGTAGTATAGGGGGACTCACCGGGGAGCTGTTTTTT. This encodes CASSIGGLTGELFF.

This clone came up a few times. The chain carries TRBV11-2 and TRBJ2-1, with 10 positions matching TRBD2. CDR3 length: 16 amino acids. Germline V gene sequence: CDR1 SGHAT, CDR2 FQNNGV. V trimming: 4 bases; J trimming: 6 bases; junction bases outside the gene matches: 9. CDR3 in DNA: TGTGCCAGCAGCTCGGTTAGCGGGGGGACCGCCAATGAGCAGTTCTTC. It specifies CASSSVSGGTANEQFF.

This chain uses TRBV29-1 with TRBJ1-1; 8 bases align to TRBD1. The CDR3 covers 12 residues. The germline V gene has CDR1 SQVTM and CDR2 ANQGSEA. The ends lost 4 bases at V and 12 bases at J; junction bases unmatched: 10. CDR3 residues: CSVAGGQGKTFF. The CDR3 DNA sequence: TGCAGCGTTGCCGGTGGACAGGGCAAAACTTTCTTT.